This entry describes one T cell receptor (beta chain). Antigen specificity is unknown. The entry originates in a study of cytomegalovirus exposure and HLA in healthy donors. Primers: 60 Vbeta forward and 13 Jbeta reverse. Measured with immunoSEQ multiplex PCR; TCRdb has only the in-frame clones, and not every one. The repertoire has around 150,000 clones, roughly 79% of them found once; the top ten carry around 13%. The study's findings and limits: Later analysis reportedly placed an Asian-associated ancestry cluster below the roughly 630-donor mean in N-insertions.

The CDR3 is made up of 14 amino acids. CDR1 and CDR2 (germline): LGHNA, YNFKEQ. V was trimmed by 4 bases and J by 3 bases, leaving 10 bases between them. The rearrangement links TRBV4-2 to TRBJ2-1; D is ambiguous. Sequencing input: PBMCs. This clonotype originated in a woman aged 45-60 years in good health and CMV-seronegative. This CDR3 reads CASSRGGYYNEQFF. The CDR3 DNA reads TGTGCCAGCAGCCGAGGCGGATACTACAATGAGCAGTTCTTC.